These 13 T cell receptor beta chains were sequenced from one sample in a study of blood T cell repertoires in COVID-19. This table comes from immunoSEQ multiplex PCR, and its TCRdb copy is limited to in-frame clones, with some not included. The sample comprises fewer than 350,000 clones, approximately 83% of which are singletons, and roughly 1.9% rests with the top ten. Sequenced sample: peripheral blood. The receptors stem from a woman in her 30s who had recovered from COVID-19.

As for this clone: Within the sample, other DNA sequences also encode this same CDR3. This chain connects TRBV5-1 to TRBJ2-5, with TRBD1 matching over 11 bases. The V gene's germline CDR1 is SGHRS and CDR2 YFSETQ. The CDR3 covers 16 residues. The trim removed 4 bases at V and 0 bases at J, leaving 5 bases unmatched. The chain's CDR3 is CASSPGTGGYQETQYF. CDR3 sequence (DNA): TGCGCCAGCAGCCCTGGGACAGGGGGGTACCAAGAGACCCAGTACTTC.

The chain uses TRBV5-4 and TRBJ2-5; 10 bases agree with TRBD1. V lost 3 bases to trimming and J lost 5 bases; unmatched junction nucleotides: 4. Germline V lookup: CDR1 SGHNT, CDR2 YYREEE (reference sequence). This CDR3 spans 14 amino acids. The CDR3 reads CASSSPTGGETQYF. The CDR3 coding sequence is TGTGCCAGCAGCTCGCCGACAGGGGGCGAGACCCAGTACTTC.

This clone showed up just a few times. The genes are TRBV6-5 and TRBJ1-5; D gene ambiguous. The germline V and J ends were trimmed by 6 bases and 1 base, with 7 bases remaining between them. Germline-derived CDR1 and CDR2 are MNHEY and SVGAGI. This CDR3 has 13 amino acids. Here the CDR3 DNA reads TGTGCCAGCAGGCGGGAGAGCAATCAGCCCCAGCATTTT. This gives the protein CASRRESNQPQHF.

This clone occurred once. The gene calls are TRBV19 and TRBJ1-6, with a tentative D call TRBD1 (6 bases). The germline V gene encodes CDR1 LNHDA and CDR2 SQIVND (reference sequence). V lost 7 bases and J lost 5, with 9 bases in between. This CDR3 is built from 13 residues. CDR3 nucleotides: TGTGCCAGTAACGACAGGAATAATTCACCCCTCCACTTT. It encodes CASNDRNNSPLHF.

The chain has TRBV28 and TRBJ2-7, with D possibly matching TRBD1 (5 bases). Germline CDR1 and CDR2: MDHEN and SYDVKM. The CDR3 totals 13 residues. The germline V and J ends were trimmed by 2 bases and 1 base, with 6 bases remaining between them. The CDR3 region has the DNA TGTGCCAGCAGTTTAGGACAATCCTACGAGCAGTACTTC. Encoded protein: CASSLGQSYEQYF.

The rearrangement links TRBV28 to TRBJ1-4; D may be TRBD1 (6 bases). Germline loops: CDR1 MDHEN, CDR2 SYDVKM. This CDR3 contains 14 residues. Deletions cut 5 bases from V and 8 bases from J, with 15 bases between. This CDR3 is CASSQQGKGEKLFF. CDR3 DNA sequence: TGTGCCAGCAGTCAACAGGGTAAAGGGGAAAAACTGTTTTTT.

The chain couples TRBV3-1 (or the pseudogene TRBV3-2) to TRBJ2-5; 10 nucleotides align to TRBD1. CDR3 length: 18 amino acids. Trimming at V came to 5 bases and at J to 0 bases, leaving 12 bases not matched to a gene. Germline values: CDR1 LGHDT, CDR2 YNNKEL (reference sequence). CDR3 protein: CASSASGGQGWYQETQYF. CDR3 DNA: TGTGCCAGCAGCGCCAGTGGGGGACAGGGGTGGTACCAAGAGACCCAGTACTTC.

This chain links TRBV18 with TRBJ2-1, with TRBD2 as a possible D gene (5 bases). CDR1 and CDR2 (germline): KGHSH, LQKENI. The V end was cut by 2 bases, the J end by 4 bases, with 12 bases between. The CDR3 has 15 amino acids. The CDR3 region has the DNA TGTGCCAGCTCACCATCCATGGACTCTTACAATGAGCAGTTCTTC. Amino acids: CASSPSMDSYNEQFF.

Only one count was recorded for this clone. The chain links TRBV2 to TRBJ2-7; weak D call: TRBD2 (6 bases). CDR3 length: 13 residues. CDR1 and CDR2 (germline): SNHLY, FYNNEI. The germline V and J ends were trimmed by 5 bases and 3 bases, with 11 bases remaining between them. As DNA, the CDR3 is TGTGCCAGCAGTCAGACTAGACTCTACGAGCAGTACTTC. This codes for CASSQTRLYEQYF. The full variable domain, in which reference TRBV2 and TRBJ2-7 provide the parts outside the CDR3, is EPEVTQTPSHQVTQMGQEVILRCVPISNHLYFYWYRQILGQKVEFLVSFYNNEISEKSEIFDDQFSVERPDGSNFTLKIRSTKLEDSAMYFCASSQTRLYEQYFGPGTRLTVT.

The J gene is TRBJ2-3, the V gene TRBV6-5; 7 positions agree with TRBD2. J lost 2 bases, V lost 6 bases, and 8 bases had no gene match. The CDR3 consists of 15 residues. Germline lookup yields CDR1 MNHEY and CDR2 SVGAGI. The CDR3 coding sequence is TGTGCCAGCAGCGCACGGGGAGGGATCACAGATACGCAGTATTTT. Its translation is CASSARGGITDTQYF.

The chain is built from TRBV28 and TRBJ2-1; the match to TRBD2 covers 7 bases. Trimming took 5 bases from V and 7 from J; bases not matched to a gene: 26. There are 20 residues in the CDR3. CDR1 and CDR2 (germline): MDHEN, SYDVKM. The CDR3 loop reads CASSPSNPNNGGSSRNEQFF. The CDR3 DNA is TGTGCCAGCAGTCCGTCTAACCCCAATAATGGCGGGAGTTCTCGAAATGAGCAGTTCTTC.

The genes are TRBV19 and TRBJ2-7; TRBD2 agrees at 11 bases. Per the germline V gene, CDR1 is LNHDA and CDR2 is SQIVND (reference sequence). Trimming took 1 base from V and 2 from J; bases not matched to a gene: 4. CDR3 length: 16 amino acids. The CDR3 spells CASSIGVAGGPYEQYF. Written as DNA, the CDR3 is TGTGCCAGTAGTATAGGAGTAGCGGGAGGGCCCTACGAGCAGTACTTC. Using reference TRBV19 and TRBJ2-7 for the parts outside the CDR3, the full variable domain is DGGITQSPKYLFRKEGQNVTLSCEQNLNHDAMYWYRQDPGQGLRLIYYSQIVNDFQKGDIAEGYSVSREKKESFPLTVTSAQKNPTAFYLCASSIGVAGGPYEQYFGPGTRLTVT.

The chain uses TRBV19 and TRBJ1-5; D not resolved. Between the trimmed V and J ends, which lost 7 bases and 1 base, there was a span of 8 bases. The CDR3 loop spans 13 amino acids. In germline, CDR1 is LNHDA, CDR2 SQIVND (reference sequence). The CDR3 is CASTTSSNQPQHF. The DNA of the CDR3 is TGTGCCAGTACCACATCGAGCAATCAGCCCCAGCATTTT.